The 8 T cell receptor beta chains below all came from one sample that was sequenced in a study of cytomegalovirus exposure and HLA in healthy donors. Assay: immunoSEQ multiplex PCR; the TCRdb copy retains only in-frame clones and omits some. This sample yields a few hundred thousand clones, of which 86% are seen a single time; roughly 0.8% belongs to the top ten. Sample: PBMCs. Receptor source: a woman aged 18-29 years in good health and CMV-seronegative.

The chain recombines TRBV7-9 with TRBJ2-5; a possible D gene is TRBD2 (5 bases). The CDR3 loop spans 14 amino acids. The germline CDR1 and CDR2 sequences are SEHNR and FQNEAQ (reference sequence). Deletions cut 5 bases from V and 1 base from J, with 11 bases between. The CDR3 protein is CASSAPRGQETQYF. CDR3 sequence (DNA): TGTGCCAGCAGCGCCCCCCGGGGCCAAGAGACCCAGTACTTC. The full variable domain, its missing parts supplied by reference TRBV7-9 and TRBJ2-5, is DTGVSQNPRHKITKRGQNVTFRCDPISEHNRLYWYRQTLGQGPEFLTYFQNEAQLEKSRLLSDRFSAERPKGSFSTLEIQRTEQGDSAMYLCASSAPRGQETQYFGPGTRLLVL.

The chain links TRBV5-1 to TRBJ2-5, with TRBD2 matching over 8 bases. The CDR3 is 15 amino acids. Germline V gene lookup returns CDR1 SGHRS and CDR2 YFSETQ. Trimming took 2 bases from V and 7 from J; bases not matched to a gene: 10. The CDR3 sequence: CASSLSGTSSVTQYF. The CDR3 DNA reads TGCGCCAGCAGCTTATCCGGGACTAGTTCCGTGACCCAGTACTTC.

In regard to this clone: Additional DNA sequences in this sample encode the identical CDR3. The chain is built from TRBV30 and TRBJ2-7; no clear D gene. This CDR3 region has 12 residues. The germline CDR1 and CDR2 sequences are GTSNPN and SVGIG (reference sequence). V was clipped by 0 bases and J by 3 bases, with 6 bases between them. CDR3 region: CAWSVPGYEQYF. CDR3 in DNA: TGTGCCTGGAGTGTACCCGGCTACGAGCAGTACTTC.

This clone was seen only once. The chain carries TRBV7-7 and TRBJ1-5; D gene ambiguous. V lost 8 bases to trimming and J lost 4 bases, with 9 bases between them. Germline V gene lookup returns CDR1 SSHAT and CDR2 FNYEAQ (reference sequence). This CDR3 is 12 amino acids long. CDR3 sequence: CASPERNQPQHF. The CDR3 DNA reads as TGTGCCAGCCCCGAACGGAATCAGCCCCAGCATTTT.

The genes are TRBV7-9 and TRBJ2-7, with D unresolved. Germline assignment: CDR1 SEHNR and CDR2 FQNEAQ (reference sequence). The CDR3 runs to 12 residues. Trimming removed 5 bases at V and 2 bases at J, with 7 bases between. As DNA, the CDR3 is TGTGCCAGCAGCATAGGGCCCTACGAGCAGTACTTC. This encodes CASSIGPYEQYF.

The CDR3 loop reads CAGNRATGTEAFF. The CDR3 DNA reads as TGTGCCGGGAACAGGGCTACTGGCACTGAAGCTTTCTTT. The gene calls are TRBV30 and TRBJ1-1; a possible D gene is TRBD1 (6 bases). The CDR3 has 13 amino acids. Trimming cost V 8 bases and J 4 bases, with 17 bases left between them. CDR1 GTSNPN and CDR2 SVGIG come from the germline V gene (reference sequence).

The V and J genes are TRBV27 and TRBJ1-1; D ambiguous. Trimming shortened V by 6 bases and J by 0 bases, and 11 bases separated the two germline ends. Germline V gene lookup returns CDR1 MNHEY and CDR2 SMNVEV (reference sequence). There are 14 residues in the CDR3. The CDR3 DNA reads as TGTGCCAGCAGCCACGGTGTGATGAACACTGAAGCTTTCTTT. This encodes CASSHGVMNTEAFF.

The chain combines TRBV7-2 with TRBJ1-1, with 7 bases aligning to TRBD1. With 1 base clipped from V and 11 bases from J, the junction kept 10 bases outside the gene matches. The CDR3 runs to 14 residues. Per germline, CDR1 SGHTA and CDR2 FQGNSA. The DNA of the CDR3 is TGTGCCAGCAGCTTAGTTGTACAGGGGATTTTCGCTTTCTTT. Translating it yields CASSLVVQGIFAFF. Combining the CDR3 with reference TRBV7-2 and TRBJ1-1 gives the whole variable domain GAGVSQSPSNKVTEKGKDVELRCDPISGHTALYWYRQSLGQGLEFLIYFQGNSAPDKSGLPSDRFSAERTGGSVSTLTIQRTQQEDSAVYLCASSLVVQGIFAFFGQGTRLTVV.